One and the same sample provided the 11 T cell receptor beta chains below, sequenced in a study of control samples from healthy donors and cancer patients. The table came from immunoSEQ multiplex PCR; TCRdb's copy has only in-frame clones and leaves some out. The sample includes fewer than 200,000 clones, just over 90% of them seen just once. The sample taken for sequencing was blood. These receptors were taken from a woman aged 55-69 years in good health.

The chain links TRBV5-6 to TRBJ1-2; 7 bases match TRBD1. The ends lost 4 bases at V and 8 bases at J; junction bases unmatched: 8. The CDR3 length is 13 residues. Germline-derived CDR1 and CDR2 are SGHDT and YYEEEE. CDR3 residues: CASSLDRYLGYTF. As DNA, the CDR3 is TGTGCCAGCAGCCTGGACAGGTATCTAGGCTACACCTTC.

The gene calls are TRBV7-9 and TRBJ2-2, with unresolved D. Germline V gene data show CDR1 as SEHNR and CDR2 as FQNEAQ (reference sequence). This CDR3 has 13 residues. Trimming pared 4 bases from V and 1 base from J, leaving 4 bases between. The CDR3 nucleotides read TGTGCCAGCAGCTACTGGAACACCGGGGAGCTGTTTTTT. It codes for CASSYWNTGELFF.

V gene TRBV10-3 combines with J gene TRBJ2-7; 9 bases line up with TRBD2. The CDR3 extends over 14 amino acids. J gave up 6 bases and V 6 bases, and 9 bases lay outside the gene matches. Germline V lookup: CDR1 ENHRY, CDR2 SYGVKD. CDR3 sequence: CAIRPGLASLEQYF. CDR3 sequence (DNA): TGTGCCATCAGGCCGGGACTAGCAAGCCTCGAGCAGTACTTC.

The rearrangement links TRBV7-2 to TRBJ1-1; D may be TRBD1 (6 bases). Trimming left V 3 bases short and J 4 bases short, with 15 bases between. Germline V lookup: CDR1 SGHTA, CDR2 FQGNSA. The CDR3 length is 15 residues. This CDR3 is CASSFEGDGVTEAFF. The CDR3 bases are TGTGCCAGCAGCTTCGAGGGGGATGGGGTCACTGAAGCTTTCTTT.

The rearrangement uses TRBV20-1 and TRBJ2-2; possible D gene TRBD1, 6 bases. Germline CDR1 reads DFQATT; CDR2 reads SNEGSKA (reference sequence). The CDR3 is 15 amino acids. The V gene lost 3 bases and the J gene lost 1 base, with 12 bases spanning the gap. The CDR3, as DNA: TGCAGTGCTAGTCCTGTGACAGGGAACACCGGGGAGCTGTTTTTT. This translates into CSASPVTGNTGELFF.

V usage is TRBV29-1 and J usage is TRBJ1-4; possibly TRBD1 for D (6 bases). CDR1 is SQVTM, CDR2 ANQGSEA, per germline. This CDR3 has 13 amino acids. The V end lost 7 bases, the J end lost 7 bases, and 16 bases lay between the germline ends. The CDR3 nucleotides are TGCAGCGCAAGAGGGGGTTGGAGTGAAAAACTGTTTTTT. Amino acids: CSARGGWSEKLFF.

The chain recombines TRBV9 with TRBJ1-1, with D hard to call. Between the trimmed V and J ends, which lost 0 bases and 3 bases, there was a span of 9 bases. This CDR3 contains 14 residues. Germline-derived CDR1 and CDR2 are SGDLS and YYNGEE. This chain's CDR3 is CASSVDGLDTEAFF. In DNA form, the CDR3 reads TGTGCCAGCAGCGTAGACGGTCTGGACACTGAAGCTTTCTTT.

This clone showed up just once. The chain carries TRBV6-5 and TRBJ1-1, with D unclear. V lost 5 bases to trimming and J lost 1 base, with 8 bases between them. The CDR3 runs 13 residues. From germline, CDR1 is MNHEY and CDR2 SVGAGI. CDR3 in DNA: TGTGCCAGCAGTAATCACAAGAACACTGAAGCTTTCTTT. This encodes CASSNHKNTEAFF.

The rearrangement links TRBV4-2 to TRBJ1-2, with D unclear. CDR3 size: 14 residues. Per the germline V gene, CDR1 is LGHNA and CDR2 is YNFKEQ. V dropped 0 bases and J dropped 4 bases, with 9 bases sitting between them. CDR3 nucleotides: TGTGCCAGCAGCCAAGATGGTCGGGGCTATGGCTACACCTTC. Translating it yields CASSQDGRGYGYTF.

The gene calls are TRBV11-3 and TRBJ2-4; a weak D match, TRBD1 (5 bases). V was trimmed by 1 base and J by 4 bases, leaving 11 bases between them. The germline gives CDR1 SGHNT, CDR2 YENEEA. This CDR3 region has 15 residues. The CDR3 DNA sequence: TGTGCCAGCAGCTTAGCAGGGAAGGGGAAAAACATTCAGTACTTC. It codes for CASSLAGKGKNIQYF.

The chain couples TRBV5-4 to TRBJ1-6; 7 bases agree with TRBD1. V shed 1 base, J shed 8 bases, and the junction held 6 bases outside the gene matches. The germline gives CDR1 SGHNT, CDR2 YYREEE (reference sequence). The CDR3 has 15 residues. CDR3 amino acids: CASSLFDRDHSPLHF. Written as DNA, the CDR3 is TGTGCCAGCAGCTTGTTTGACAGGGATCATTCACCCCTCCACTTT.